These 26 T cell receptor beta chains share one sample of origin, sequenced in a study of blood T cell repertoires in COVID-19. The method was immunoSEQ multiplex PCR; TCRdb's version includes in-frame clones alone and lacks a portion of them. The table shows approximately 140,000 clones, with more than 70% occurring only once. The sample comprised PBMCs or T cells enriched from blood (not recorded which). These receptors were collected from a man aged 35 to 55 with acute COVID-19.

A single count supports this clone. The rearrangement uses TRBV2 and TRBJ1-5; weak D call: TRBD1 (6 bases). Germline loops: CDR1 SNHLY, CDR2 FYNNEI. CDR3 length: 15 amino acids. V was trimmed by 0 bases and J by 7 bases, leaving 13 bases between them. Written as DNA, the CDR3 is TGTGCCAGCAGTGAAGCGCGGGGGGCGGGGCAGCCCCAGCATTTT. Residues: CASSEARGAGQPQHF.

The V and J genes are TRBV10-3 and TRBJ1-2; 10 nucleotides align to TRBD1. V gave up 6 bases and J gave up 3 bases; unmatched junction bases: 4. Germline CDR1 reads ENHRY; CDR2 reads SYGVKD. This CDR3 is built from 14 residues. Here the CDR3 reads CAIRDRGRDYGYTF. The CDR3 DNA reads TGTGCCATCAGAGACAGGGGGCGCGACTATGGCTACACCTTC.

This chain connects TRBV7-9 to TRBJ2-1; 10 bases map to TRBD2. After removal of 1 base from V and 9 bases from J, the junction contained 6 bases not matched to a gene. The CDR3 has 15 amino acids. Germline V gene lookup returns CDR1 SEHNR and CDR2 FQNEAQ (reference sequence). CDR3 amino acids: CASSLVLAGVGEQFF. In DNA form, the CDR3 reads TGTGCCAGCAGCTTAGTGCTAGCGGGAGTTGGTGAGCAGTTCTTC.

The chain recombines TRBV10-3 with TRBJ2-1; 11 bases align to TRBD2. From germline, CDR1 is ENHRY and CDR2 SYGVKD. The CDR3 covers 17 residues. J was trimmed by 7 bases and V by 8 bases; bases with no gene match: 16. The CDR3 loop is CAIEDSGRALKSNEQFF. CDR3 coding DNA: TGTGCCATCGAAGATAGCGGGAGGGCCTTAAAAAGTAATGAGCAGTTCTTC.

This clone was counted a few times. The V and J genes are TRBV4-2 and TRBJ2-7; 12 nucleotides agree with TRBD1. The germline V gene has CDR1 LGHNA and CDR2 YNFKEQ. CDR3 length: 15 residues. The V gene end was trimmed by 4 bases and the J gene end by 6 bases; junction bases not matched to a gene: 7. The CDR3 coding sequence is TGTGCCAGCAGCCTAGCGGGACAGGGGGCGGGCGAGCAGTACTTC. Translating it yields CASSLAGQGAGEQYF.

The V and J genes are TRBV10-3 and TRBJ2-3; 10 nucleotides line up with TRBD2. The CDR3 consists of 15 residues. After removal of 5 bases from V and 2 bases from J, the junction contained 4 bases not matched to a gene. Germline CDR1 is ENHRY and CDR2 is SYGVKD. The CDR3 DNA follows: TGTGCCATCAGTTCTAGCGGGAGAGTCACAGATACGCAGTATTTT. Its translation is CAISSSGRVTDTQYF.

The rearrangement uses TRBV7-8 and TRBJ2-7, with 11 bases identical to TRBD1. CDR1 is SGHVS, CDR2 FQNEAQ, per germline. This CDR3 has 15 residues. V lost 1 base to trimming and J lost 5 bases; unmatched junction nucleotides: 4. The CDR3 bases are TGTGCCAGCAGCTTAGTCGGACAGGGGGCACACGAGCAGTACTTC. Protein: CASSLVGQGAHEQYF.

CDR3 protein: CAISEAGSGANVLTF. The CDR3 DNA is TGTGCCATCAGTGAAGCGGGATCTGGGGCCAACGTCCTGACTTTC. The J gene is TRBJ2-6, the V gene TRBV10-3, with 7 bases that match TRBD2. The CDR3 sequence is 15 residues long. The germline gives CDR1 ENHRY, CDR2 SYGVKD. V shed 3 bases, J shed 1 base, and the junction held 0 bases outside the gene matches.

CDR3 in amino acids: CASSLGRGNEKLFF. The DNA of the CDR3 is TGTGCCAGCAGCTTAGGCAGGGGTAATGAAAAACTGTTTTTT. The V gene is TRBV7-9, the J gene TRBJ1-4, with a weak D call TRBD1 (6 bases). The CDR3 is 14 residues long. The V and J ends lost 1 base and 4 bases respectively, with 7 bases between them. Germline CDR1 SEHNR, CDR2 FQNEAQ (reference sequence). The full variable domain, its missing parts supplied by reference TRBV7-9 and TRBJ1-4, is DTGVSQNPRHKITKRGQNVTFRCDPISEHNRLYWYRQTLGQGPEFLTYFQNEAQLEKSRLLSDRFSAERPKGSFSTLEIQRTEQGDSAMYLCASSLGRGNEKLFFGSGTQLSVL.

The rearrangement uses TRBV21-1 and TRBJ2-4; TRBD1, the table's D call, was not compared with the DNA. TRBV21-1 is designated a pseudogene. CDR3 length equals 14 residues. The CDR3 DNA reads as TGTGCCAGCAGCCATTGGATCAGGGGCAACATTCAGTACTTC. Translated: CASSHWIRGNIQYF.

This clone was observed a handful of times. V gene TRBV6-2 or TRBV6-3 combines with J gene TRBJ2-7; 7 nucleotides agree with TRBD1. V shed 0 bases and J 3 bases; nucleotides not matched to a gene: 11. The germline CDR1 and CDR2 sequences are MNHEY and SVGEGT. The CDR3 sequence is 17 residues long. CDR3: CASSYSKKGQAYYEQYF. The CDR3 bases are TGTGCCAGCAGTTACTCTAAGAAAGGACAGGCGTACTACGAGCAGTACTTC.

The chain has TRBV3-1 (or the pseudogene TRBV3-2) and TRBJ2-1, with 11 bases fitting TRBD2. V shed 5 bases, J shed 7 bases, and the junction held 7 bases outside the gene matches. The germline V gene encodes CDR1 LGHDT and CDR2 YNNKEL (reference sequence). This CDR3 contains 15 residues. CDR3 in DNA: TGTGCCAGCAGCTTACTAGCGGGAGAGGCGAATGAGCAGTTCTTC. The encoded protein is CASSLLAGEANEQFF.

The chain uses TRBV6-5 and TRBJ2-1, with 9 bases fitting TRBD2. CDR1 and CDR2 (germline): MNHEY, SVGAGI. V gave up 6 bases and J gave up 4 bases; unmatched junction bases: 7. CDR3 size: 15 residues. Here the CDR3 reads CASSRLAGGYNEQFF. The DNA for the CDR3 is TGTGCCAGCAGCCGCCTGGCGGGAGGGTACAATGAGCAGTTCTTC.

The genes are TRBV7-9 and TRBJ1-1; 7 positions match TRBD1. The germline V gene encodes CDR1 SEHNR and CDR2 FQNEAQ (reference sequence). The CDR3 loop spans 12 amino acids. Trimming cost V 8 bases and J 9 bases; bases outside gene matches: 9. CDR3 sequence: CASGRDRDKAFF. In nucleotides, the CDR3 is TGTGCCAGCGGACGAGACAGGGACAAAGCTTTCTTT.

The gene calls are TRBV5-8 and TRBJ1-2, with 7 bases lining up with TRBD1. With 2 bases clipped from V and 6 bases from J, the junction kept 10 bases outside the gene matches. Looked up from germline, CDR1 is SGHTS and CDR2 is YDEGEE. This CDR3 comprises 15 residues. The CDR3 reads CASSLQGRGIDGYTF. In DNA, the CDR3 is TGTGCCAGCAGCTTACAGGGGAGAGGTATCGATGGCTACACCTTC.

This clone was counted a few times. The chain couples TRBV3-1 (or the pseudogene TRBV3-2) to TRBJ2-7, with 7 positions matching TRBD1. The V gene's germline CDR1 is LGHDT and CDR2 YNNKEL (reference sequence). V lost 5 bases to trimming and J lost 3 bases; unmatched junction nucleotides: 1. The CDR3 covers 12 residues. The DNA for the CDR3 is TGTGCCAGCAGCGGGACAGACTACGAGCAGTACTTC. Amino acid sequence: CASSGTDYEQYF.

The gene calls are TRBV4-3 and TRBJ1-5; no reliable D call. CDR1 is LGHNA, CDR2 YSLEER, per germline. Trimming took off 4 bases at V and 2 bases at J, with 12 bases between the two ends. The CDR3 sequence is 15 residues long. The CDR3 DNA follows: TGCGCCAGCAGCCGAAACAGTGGCGGCAATCAGCCCCAGCATTTT. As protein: CASSRNSGGNQPQHF.

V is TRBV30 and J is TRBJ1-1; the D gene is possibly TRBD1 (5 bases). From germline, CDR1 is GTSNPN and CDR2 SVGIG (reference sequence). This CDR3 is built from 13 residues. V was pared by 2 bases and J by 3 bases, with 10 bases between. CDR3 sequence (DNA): TGTGCCTGGAGTAGGGGAGGGGACACTGAAGCTTTCTTT. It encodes CAWSRGGDTEAFF.

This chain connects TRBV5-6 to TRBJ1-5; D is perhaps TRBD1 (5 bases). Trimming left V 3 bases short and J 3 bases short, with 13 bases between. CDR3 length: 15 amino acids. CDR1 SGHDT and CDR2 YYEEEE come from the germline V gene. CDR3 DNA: TGTGCCAGCAGCTCCCTCAGGGTAACCAATCAGCCCCAGCATTTT. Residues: CASSSLRVTNQPQHF.

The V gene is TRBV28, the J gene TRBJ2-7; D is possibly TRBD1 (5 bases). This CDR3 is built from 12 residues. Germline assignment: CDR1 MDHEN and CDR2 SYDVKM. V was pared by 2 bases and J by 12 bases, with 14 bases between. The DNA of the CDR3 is TGTGCCAGCAGTTTAGATCGGTTTCAGGGGTACTTC. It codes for CASSLDRFQGYF.

DNA for the CDR3: TGTGCCACCTCGGTGGGCAGGGTGAACTATGGCTACACCTTC. It specifies CATSVGRVNYGYTF. The V gene is TRBV19, the J gene TRBJ1-2; possibly TRBD1 for D (5 bases). The V end was cut by 10 bases, the J end by 2 bases, with 17 bases between. The CDR3 is 14 residues long. From germline, CDR1 is LNHDA and CDR2 SQIVND (reference sequence).

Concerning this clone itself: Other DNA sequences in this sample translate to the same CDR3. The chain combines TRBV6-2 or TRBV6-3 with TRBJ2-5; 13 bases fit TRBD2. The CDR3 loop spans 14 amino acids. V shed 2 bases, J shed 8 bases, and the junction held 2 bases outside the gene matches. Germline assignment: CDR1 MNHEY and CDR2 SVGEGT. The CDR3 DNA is TGTGCCAGCAGTTACGGGACTAGCGGGGCCACCCAGTACTTC. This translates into CASSYGTSGATQYF.

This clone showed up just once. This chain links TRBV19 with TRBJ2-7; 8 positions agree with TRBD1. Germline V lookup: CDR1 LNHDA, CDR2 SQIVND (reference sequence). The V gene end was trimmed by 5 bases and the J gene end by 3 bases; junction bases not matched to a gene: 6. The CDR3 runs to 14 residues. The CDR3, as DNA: TGTGCCAGTAGTCCAGGGACAGGAAACTACGAGCAGTACTTC. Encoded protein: CASSPGTGNYEQYF. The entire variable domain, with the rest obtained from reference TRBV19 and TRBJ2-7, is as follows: DGGITQSPKYLFRKEGQNVTLSCEQNLNHDAMYWYRQDPGQGLRLIYYSQIVNDFQKGDIAEGYSVSREKKESFPLTVTSAQKNPTAFYLCASSPGTGNYEQYFGPGTRLTVT.

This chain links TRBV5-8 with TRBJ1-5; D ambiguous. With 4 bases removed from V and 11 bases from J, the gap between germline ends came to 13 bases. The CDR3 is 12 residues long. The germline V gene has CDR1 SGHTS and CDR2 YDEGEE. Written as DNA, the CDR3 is TGTGCCAGCAGCATACGACGGCGGACCCAGCATTTT. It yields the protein CASSIRRRTQHF.

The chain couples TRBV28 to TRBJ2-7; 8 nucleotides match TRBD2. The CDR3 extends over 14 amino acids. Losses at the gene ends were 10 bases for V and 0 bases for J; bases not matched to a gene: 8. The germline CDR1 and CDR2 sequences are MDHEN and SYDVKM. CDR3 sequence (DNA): TGTGCCACCAGGGTAGCGGGATACTCCTACGAGCAGTACTTC. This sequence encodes CATRVAGYSYEQYF.

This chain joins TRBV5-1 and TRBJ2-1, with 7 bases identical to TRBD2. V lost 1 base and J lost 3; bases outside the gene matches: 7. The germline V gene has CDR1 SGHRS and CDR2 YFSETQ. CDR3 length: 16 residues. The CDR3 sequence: CASSLRAGVNYNEQFF. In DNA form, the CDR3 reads TGCGCCAGCAGCTTGCGCGCGGGGGTTAACTACAATGAGCAGTTCTTC.